This T cell receptor beta chain came from a study of OX40 agonist ivuxolimab in advanced cancers. In the study overall: Earlier anti-PD-1, anti-PD-L1 or anti-CTLA-4 therapy was permitted; 40% had received some.

The CDR3 consists of 17 residues. With 2 bases removed from V and 0 bases from J, the gap between germline ends came to 14 bases. Germline V gene lookup returns CDR1 MNHEY and CDR2 SMNVEV (reference sequence). Measured with immunoSEQ multiplex PCR; TCRdb has only the in-frame clones, and not every one. Of some 14,000 clones detected, around 77% appear once; the ten largest clones hold around 33%. This TCR was sampled from an adult with an advanced solid tumor such as melanoma, head and neck, liver or kidney cancer. This chain joins TRBV27 and TRBJ2-1; the D gene is possibly TRBD2 (5 bases). This specimen consisted of CD4+ or CD8+ T cells sorted from blood, obtained in a trial of the OX40 agonist ivuxolimab. The CDR3 is CASSLVVRGSSYNEQFF. CDR3 bases: TGTGCCAGCAGTTTAGTGGTTCGAGGGAGCTCCTACAATGAGCAGTTCTTC.